This TCR beta chain was sequenced during a study of blood T cell repertoires in COVID-19. The overall study: Italy, Spain and the United States were the sources of the convalescent and acute COVID-19 samples.

Recovered status in Cohort 3 required two negative PCRs, clearance, or symptom resolution. The assay was immunoSEQ multiplex PCR, and TCRdb's table has in-frame clones only and misses some. The table lists approximately 260,000 clones, about nine tenths of them singletons, with 1.5% to 2% in the top ten. This clonotype was sampled from a woman in her fifties or sixties who had recovered from COVID-19. Input material: PBMCs or T cells enriched from blood (not recorded which).

The CDR3, as DNA: TGTGCCAGCAGCTTGGCGGGGGTGGCAGATACGCAGTATTTT. As protein: CASSLAGVADTQYF. The rearrangement joins TRBV5-4 to TRBJ2-3; weak D call: TRBD2 (6 bases). Germline V gene lookup returns CDR1 SGHNT and CDR2 YYREEE (reference sequence). Trimming left V 0 bases short and J 4 bases short, with 9 bases between. The CDR3 loop spans 14 amino acids.